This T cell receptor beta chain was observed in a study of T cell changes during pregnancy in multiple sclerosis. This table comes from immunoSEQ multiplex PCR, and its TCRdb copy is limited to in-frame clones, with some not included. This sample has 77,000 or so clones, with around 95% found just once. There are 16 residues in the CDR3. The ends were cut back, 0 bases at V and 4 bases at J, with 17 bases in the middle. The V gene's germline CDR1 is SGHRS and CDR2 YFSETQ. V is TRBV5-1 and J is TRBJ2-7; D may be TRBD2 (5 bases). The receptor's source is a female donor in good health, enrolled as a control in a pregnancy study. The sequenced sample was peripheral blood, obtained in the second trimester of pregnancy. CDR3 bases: TGCGCCAGCAGCTTGGCTCGGACTGAAAAAAAATACGAGCAGTACTTC. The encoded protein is CASSLARTEKKYEQYF.